The 21 T cell receptor beta chains presented below share a single source sample, sequenced in a study of blood T cells in healthy people across ages. A second PCR, run for roughly 6 to 11 cycles, used a sample-barcoded 5' primer plus a J-beta primer mix. Each CDR3 protein gets one entry after TCRdb re-called the 5' RACE reads with MiXCR. The sample shows under 800,000 distinct CDR3 sequences, around 40% of them seen only once. Sequencing used blood. The origin of the receptors is a woman aged 60-70 years in good health.

The chain joins TRBV29-1 to TRBJ2-4; 7 bases agree with TRBD1. The J call could be wrong; TRBJ2-7 is a better fit for the DNA end. The germline gives CDR1 SQVTM, CDR2 ANQGSEA. The CDR3 has 14 residues. The CDR3 sequence: CSVRLGQSEYEQYF. For the CDR3, the DNA is TGCAGCGTTCGCCTGGGACAGTCCGAGTACGAGCAGTACTTC.

This sequence joins TRBV28 and TRBJ2-1, with D possibly TRBD2 on 6 matching bases. The germline CDR1 and CDR2 sequences are MDHEN and SYDVKM. V shed 8 bases and J shed 4 bases, with 15 bases lying between them. CDR3 length: 14 residues. The CDR3 DNA is TGTGCCAGCGGGCTACCGGGGGTGTACAATGAGCAGTTCTTC. Translating gives CASGLPGVYNEQFF.

This clonotype has at least ten counts. The chain couples TRBV9 to TRBJ1-2; D is undetermined. The CDR3 loop spans 16 amino acids. Germline loops: CDR1 SGDLS, CDR2 YYNGEE. V was cut by 3 bases and J by 0 bases, with 15 bases left in between. For the CDR3, the DNA is TGTGCCAGCAGCGCCTTGTCCCCGGACTCTAACTATGGCTACACCTTC. Protein: CASSALSPDSNYGYTF.

The CDR3 reads CASSLGRGVSGANVLTF. The CDR3 DNA follows: TGTGCCAGCAGCTTGGGGAGGGGTGTCTCTGGGGCCAACGTCCTGACTTTC. The J gene is TRBJ2-6, the V gene TRBV7-2, with 7 bases fitting TRBD2. V was clipped by 3 bases and J by 0 bases; unmatched bases: 5. CDR1 and CDR2 (germline): SGHTA, FQGNSA. The CDR3 extends over 17 amino acids.

Written as DNA, the CDR3 is TGCGCCAGCAAACCGGGACTAGGGTATCTCGGGGCCAACGTCCTGACTTTC. It translates to CASKPGLGYLGANVLTF. This chain connects TRBV5-1 to TRBJ2-6; 8 bases fit TRBD2. From germline, CDR1 is SGHRS and CDR2 YFSETQ. CDR3 size: 17 residues. V lost 6 bases, J lost 4 bases, and 12 bases stayed unmatched. The full variable domain, with the rest looked up from reference TRBV5-1 and TRBJ2-6, is KAGVTQTPRYLIKTRGQQVTLSCSPISGHRSVSWYQQTPGQGLQFLFEYFSETQRNKGNFPGRFSGRQFSNSRSEMNVSTLELGDSALYLCASKPGLGYLGANVLTFGAGSRLTVL.

This clonotype was counted only a few times. V and J are TRBV12-3 or TRBV12-4 and TRBJ1-1; no clear D gene. This CDR3 has 13 amino acids. The V end lost 8 bases, the J end lost 3 bases, and 13 bases lay between the germline ends. The CDR3 is CASGFLADTEAFF. The CDR3 DNA reads as TGTGCCAGCGGATTCCTTGCGGACACTGAAGCTTTCTTT.

This clonotype appeared a few times. CDR3 nucleotides: TGTGCCAGCAGCCCTCTGCTAGCGGGGGGGGGAGATACGCAGTATTTT. The encoded protein is CASSPLLAGGGDTQYF. V and J are TRBV2 and TRBJ2-3, with 12 bases matching TRBD2. V shed 6 bases, J shed 5 bases, and the junction held 9 bases outside the gene matches. Germline V CDR1 and CDR2: SNHLY, FYNNEI. CDR3 length: 16 residues.

As regards this clonotype: Mismatch with germline at one junction end may stem from a read error. The J gene is TRBJ2-5, the V gene TRBV24-1; no definite D call. CDR3 length equals 11 residues. Germline CDR1 KGHDR, CDR2 SFDVKD. The CDR3: CTTKDGETQYF. CDR3 DNA: TGTACCACCAAGGACGGAGAGACCCAGTACTTC.

The genes are TRBV28 and TRBJ2-5; no definite D call. The J call is uncertain, as TRBJ2-7 better fits the DNA end. The CDR3 has 15 amino acids. Germline V gene sequence: CDR1 MDHEN, CDR2 SYDVKM. The CDR3 reads CASSLVRPAPYEQYF. The DNA of the CDR3 is TGTGCCAGCAGTTTGGTTCGCCCAGCCCCCTACGAGCAGTACTTC.

V is TRBV7-8 and J is TRBJ2-7; TRBD2 might be the D (5 bases). Matching the DNA end better, TRBJ2-5 makes the J call doubtful. The length of the CDR3 is 15 residues. In germline, CDR1 is SGHVS, CDR2 FQNEAQ. The CDR3 nucleotides read TGTGCCAGCAGCTCCCGGGGATCGGGCCCAGAGACCCAGTACTTC. This codes for CASSSRGSGPETQYF.

With regard to this clonotype: Relative to the germline gene, one junction end is altered; a read error may explain this. The J gene is TRBJ2-1, the V gene TRBV7-2; TRBD2 agrees at 12 bases. The germline V gene has CDR1 SGHTA and CDR2 FQGNSA. The CDR3 totals 13 residues. The CDR3 sequence: CARSTTSGRQQFF. The CDR3 nucleotides read TGTGCCCGCAGCACCACTAGCGGGAGGCAACAGTTCTTC.

This clonotype has a handful of counts. The chain combines TRBV20-1 with TRBJ2-1, with 10 nucleotides matching TRBD2. The CDR3 extends over 13 amino acids. Per the germline V gene, CDR1 is DFQATT and CDR2 is SNEGSKA (reference sequence). Unmatched junction bases numbered 4, after V lost 7 bases and J lost 4 bases. CDR3 in DNA: TGCAGTGTAACTAGCGGGAAGTACAATGAGCAGTTCTTC. The encoded protein is CSVTSGKYNEQFF.

The rearrangement uses TRBV12-3 or TRBV12-4 and TRBJ2-5, with TRBD1 identical over 9 bases. This CDR3 has 17 residues. J was trimmed by 4 bases and V by 6 bases; bases with no gene match: 15. DNA for the CDR3: TGTGCCAGCAGCTCCCGGACAGGGGCGATGGGGTCAGAGACCCAGTACTTC. Its protein is CASSSRTGAMGSETQYF.

The J gene is TRBJ2-7, the V gene TRBV6-5; 8 bases fit TRBD1. CDR3 length: 15 residues. With 0 bases clipped from V and 3 bases from J, the junction kept 4 bases outside the gene matches. Per the germline V gene, CDR1 is MNHEY and CDR2 is SVGAGI. This CDR3 is CASSYSAGTGYEQYF. The CDR3 bases are TGTGCCAGCAGTTACTCAGCCGGGACAGGCTACGAGCAGTACTTC.

This clonotype occurred a few times. The V gene is TRBV6-5, the J gene TRBJ2-2, with TRBD2 matching 8 bases. The CDR3 loop spans 15 amino acids. CDR1 MNHEY and CDR2 SVGAGI come from the germline V gene. J gave up 4 bases and V 7 bases, and 8 bases lay outside the gene matches. The CDR3 loop is CASTIAGRGTGELFF. The CDR3 nucleotides are TGTGCCAGCACCATAGCGGGGAGGGGCACCGGGGAGCTGTTTTTT.

The chain is built from TRBV4-3 and TRBJ2-7, with TRBD2 as a possible D gene (5 bases). Germline values: CDR1 LGHNA, CDR2 YSLEER. The V end lost 0 bases, the J end lost 7 bases, and 16 bases lay between the germline ends. CDR3 length equals 15 residues. In DNA, the CDR3 is TGCGCCAGCAGCCAAGAAAGCCGGGGTTCCGGAGAGCAGTACTTC. Amino acids: CASSQESRGSGEQYF.

This chain uses TRBV4-2 with TRBJ2-2, with a tentative D call TRBD1 (5 bases). V lost 0 bases, J lost 7 bases, and 15 bases lay in between. The CDR3 loop spans 16 amino acids. Germline CDR1 and CDR2: LGHNA and YNFKEQ. CDR3 coding DNA: TGTGCCAGCAGCCAAGATGGAAGGGGCGCGGTCGGGGAGCTGTTTTTT. Encoded protein: CASSQDGRGAVGELFF.

The rearrangement links TRBV6-5 to TRBJ2-3; TRBD2 matches 16 bases. Germline values: CDR1 MNHEY, CDR2 SVGAGI. Trimming took 2 bases from V and 2 from J; bases not matched to a gene: 7. CDR3 length: 19 amino acids. CDR3 in amino acids: CASSYAPGLAGGPTDTQYF. CDR3 in DNA: TGTGCCAGCAGTTACGCGCCGGGACTAGCGGGAGGGCCCACAGATACGCAGTATTTT.

The chain couples TRBV19 to TRBJ2-5; D ambiguous. Trimming took 3 bases from V and 11 from J, leaving 28 bases between them. CDR3 length: 17 residues. From germline, CDR1 is LNHDA and CDR2 SQIVND (reference sequence). The CDR3 region is CASSISLNWMVVNEQYF. The CDR3 DNA is TGTGCCAGTAGTATCTCGCTAAACTGGATGGTTGTCAATGAGCAGTACTTC.

This clonotype was counted only a few times. CDR3 sequence: CASSPDREGEQFF. CDR3 DNA sequence: TGTGCCAGCAGCCCCGACAGGGAGGGTGAGCAGTTCTTC. The V and J genes are TRBV7-8 and TRBJ2-1; perhaps D is TRBD1 or TRBD2 (7 bases each). This CDR3 is 13 amino acids long. The germline gives CDR1 SGHVS, CDR2 FQNEAQ. Trimming removed 5 bases at V and 9 bases at J, with 14 bases between. The whole variable domain, filled in from reference TRBV7-8 and TRBJ2-1, reads GAGVSQSPRYKVAKRGQDVALRCDPISGHVSLFWYQQALGQGPEFLTYFQNEAQLDKSGLPSDRFFAERPEGSVSTLKIQRTQQEDSAVYLCASSPDREGEQFFGPGTRLTVL.

The V call is TRBV24-1, the J call TRBJ2-5; 9 nucleotides line up with TRBD1. The J segment lost 1 base and the V segment lost 3 bases, leaving 2 bases of the junction unmatched. The CDR3 has 15 residues. CDR1 is KGHDR and CDR2 is SFDVKD in the germline V gene. The CDR3 here is CATSDPGQGQETQYF. The DNA of the CDR3 is TGTGCCACCAGTGATCCGGGACAGGGCCAAGAGACCCAGTACTTC.